Sequencing of this TCR beta chain was carried out in a study of blood T cell repertoires in COVID-19. Study in general: The United States, Italy and Spain supplied acute and convalescent COVID-19 samples.

Germline trimming cut 1 base from V and 2 bases from J; bases unmatched to any gene: 11. The CDR3 is 18 amino acids. Per germline, CDR1 SGHDN and CDR2 FVKESK. As processed by the authors: Amplified reference gene primers provided the basis for estimating nucleated cell counts. Some clones are missing from TCRdb's copy, which holds only in-frame ones; the method was immunoSEQ multiplex PCR. V, J and clone size are taken as reported in that table, and D and trimming were inferred from the DNA itself. The profile covers approximately 170,000 clones, with less than 85% appearing a single time and 9.5% to 15% taken by the ten largest.

This sequence joins TRBV14 and TRBJ2-4, with 7 bases lining up with TRBD2. The receptor's source is a woman in her fifties or sixties with acute or convalescent COVID-19. The source material was peripheral blood. The CDR3 sequence is CASSQGLQSGVSKNIQYF. For the CDR3, the DNA is TGTGCCAGCAGCCAAGGACTTCAGAGCGGGGTATCCAAAAACATTCAGTACTTC.